The 11 T cell receptor beta chains given below trace back to one sample, sequenced in a study of OX40 agonist ivuxolimab in advanced cancers. Clones were sequenced by immunoSEQ multiplex PCR, and TCRdb holds only the in-frame ones, with some missing. Of 66,000 or so clones listed, about 90% were seen once; the top ten hold more than 20%. The material was CD4+ or CD8+ T cells sorted from blood, obtained in a trial of the OX40 agonist ivuxolimab. The origin of the receptors is an adult with an advanced solid tumor such as melanoma, head and neck, liver or kidney cancer.

The chain couples TRBV5-1 to TRBJ2-2; no reliable D call. The CDR3 runs 14 residues. The ends were cut back, 1 base at V and 3 bases at J, with 7 bases in the middle. Germline V gene data show CDR1 as SGHRS and CDR2 as YFSETQ. CDR3 amino acids: CASSLWSDTGELFF. The CDR3 DNA reads as TGCGCCAGCAGCTTGTGGTCAGACACCGGGGAGCTGTTTTTT.

The chain employs TRBV28 and TRBJ2-7; D is uncertain. Germline V gene sequence: CDR1 MDHEN, CDR2 SYDVKM. The CDR3 is 12 residues long. Trimming left V 4 bases short and J 2 bases short, with 6 bases between. The CDR3 DNA is TGTGCCAGCAGTTATAACACCTACGAGCAGTACGTC. This encodes CASSYNTYEQYV.

The chain couples TRBV6-6 to TRBJ1-5; D not resolved. Trimming cost V 2 bases and J 9 bases, with 11 bases left between them. The V gene's germline CDR1 is MNHNY and CDR2 SVGAGI (reference sequence). The CDR3 contains 13 residues. In DNA form, the CDR3 reads TGTGCCAGCAGTTACGCAGAAGGAGGGCCCCAGCATTTT. Translated: CASSYAEGGPQHF.

This sequence joins TRBV6-5 and TRBJ2-4; 8 positions agree with TRBD1. Trimming cost V 7 bases and J 8 bases; bases outside gene matches: 4. The CDR3 has 12 residues. Germline CDR1 and CDR2: MNHEY and SVGAGI. The CDR3 nucleotides are TGTGCCAGCACCTCGGACAGGGACATTCAGTACTTC. It codes for CASTSDRDIQYF.

V is TRBV19 and J is TRBJ1-5; D is unresolved. Deletions cut 3 bases from V and 3 bases from J, with 21 bases between. The CDR3 is 18 residues long. The germline gives CDR1 LNHDA, CDR2 SQIVND (reference sequence). CDR3 amino acids: CASSMVFVGMVVNQPQHF. Here the CDR3 DNA reads TGTGCCAGTAGTATGGTCTTTGTGGGCATGGTCGTCAATCAGCCCCAGCATTTT.

A remark on this clone: In the same sample, other DNA sequences code for this CDR3. The chain carries TRBV11-3 and TRBJ1-2; D unresolved. Germline CDR1 is SGHNT and CDR2 is YENEEA. V lost 4 bases and J 2 bases, leaving 14 bases between the germline ends. CDR3 length: 15 amino acids. Written as DNA, the CDR3 is TGTGCCAGCAGCTCCCGGGATAGCGTAAACTATGGCTACACCTTC. Its translation: CASSSRDSVNYGYTF. Full variable domain (rest looked up from reference TRBV11-3 and TRBJ1-2): EAGVVQSPRYKIIEKKQPVAFWCNPISGHNTLYWYLQNLGQGPELLIRYENEEAVDDSQLPKDRFSAERLKGVDSTLKIQPAELGDSAVYLCASSSRDSVNYGYTFGSGTRLTVV.

Notes on this clone: The junction departs from germline at one end; a sequencing error may be responsible. The J gene is TRBJ1-3, the V gene TRBV5-4, with D tentatively TRBD1 (6 bases). The germline V gene encodes CDR1 SGHNT and CDR2 YYREEE (reference sequence). The CDR3 contains 16 residues. The CDR3 nucleotides are TGTGCCAGCAGTTTGGGACACCGGAGTTCTGGAAACACCATATATTTT. Translated: CASSLGHRSSGNTIYF.

The V call is TRBV7-2, the J call TRBJ1-2; 7 bases fit TRBD1. The trim removed 3 bases at V and 7 bases at J, leaving 5 bases unmatched. CDR3 length: 13 amino acids. Germline V CDR1 and CDR2: SGHTA, FQGNSA. The CDR3 sequence is CASSFARGAGYTF. For the CDR3, the DNA is TGTGCCAGCAGCTTCGCCAGGGGGGCTGGCTACACCTTC.

The chain employs TRBV2 and TRBJ2-3; D not certain. CDR1 is SNHLY and CDR2 is FYNNEI in the germline V gene. The CDR3 spans 13 residues. V dropped 5 bases and J dropped 5 bases, with 11 bases sitting between them. The CDR3 loop reads CASSLMLGDTQYF. CDR3 nucleotides: TGTGCCAGCAGTCTGATGTTGGGAGATACGCAGTATTTT.

This rearrangement joins TRBV7-3 to TRBJ1-3, with D uncertain. V gave up 10 bases and J gave up 2 bases, with 9 bases separating them. Germline CDR1 SGHTA, CDR2 FQGTGA. This CDR3 spans 12 amino acids. CDR3: CAIKKPGNTIYF. Here the CDR3 DNA reads TGTGCCATCAAAAAACCTGGAAACACCATATATTTT.

This chain links TRBV6-5 with TRBJ1-3, with 12 bases that match TRBD1. The CDR3 length is 15 residues. Trimming at V came to 0 bases and at J to 8 bases, leaving 2 bases not matched to a gene. Germline CDR1 is MNHEY and CDR2 is SVGAGI. CDR3 bases: TGTGCCAGCAGTTACTCGGGACAGGGGGCAGACACCATATATTTT. Protein: CASSYSGQGADTIYF.